Listed below are T cell receptor beta chains from one sample, sequenced in a study of blood T cell repertoires in COVID-19. The method was immunoSEQ multiplex PCR; TCRdb's version includes in-frame clones alone and lacks a portion of them. Of roughly 380,000 clones listed, around nine tenths are singletons. Sequencing used PBMCs or T cells enriched from blood (not recorded which). All receptors derive from a woman aged 30 to 39 who had been exposed to COVID-19. The CDR3 runs from the conserved cysteine through the conserved F or W. Each record gives: D gene, J gene, clone size, V gene, CDR3 protein, CDR3 DNA. A D gene is named only where the DNA matches it firmly. Clone size, where shown, is once, few, many, or a class for clones that have expanded.

d_gene: NA
j_gene: TRBJ2-7
abundance: NA
v_gene: TRBV5-5
CDR3aa: CASSLEWANNEQYF
CDR3nt: TGTGCCAGCAGCTTGGAGTGGGCTAACAACGAGCAGTACTTC

d_gene: TRBD2
j_gene: TRBJ2-2
abundance: NA
v_gene: TRBV4-2
CDR3aa: CASSRTSGAANTGELFF
CDR3nt: TGTGCCAGCAGCCGGACTAGCGGGGCCGCGAACACCGGGGAGCTGTTTTTT

d_gene: NA
j_gene: TRBJ1-2
abundance: few
v_gene: TRBV21-1
CDR3aa: CASRRGIGREKLYYGYTF
CDR3nt: TGTGCCAGCAGGCGGGGGATCGGCAGGGAGAAGTTGTACTATGGCTACACCTTC

d_gene: NA
j_gene: TRBJ1-4
abundance: NA
v_gene: TRBV7-9
CDR3aa: CASSRGEAREKLFF
CDR3nt: TGTGCCAGCAGCCGGGGGGAAGCCCGAGAAAAACTGTTTTTT

d_gene: TRBD2
j_gene: TRBJ2-2
abundance: NA
v_gene: TRBV27
CDR3aa: CASSNSGRGELFF
CDR3nt: TGTGCCAGCAGTAACAGCGGGAGAGGGGAGCTGTTTTTT

d_gene: TRBD1
j_gene: TRBJ2-7
abundance: NA
v_gene: TRBV30
CDR3aa: CAWSGDRYEQYF
CDR3nt: TGTGCCTGGAGTGGGGACAGATACGAGCAGTACTTC

d_gene: NA
j_gene: TRBJ1-6
abundance: NA
v_gene: TRBV4-2
CDR3aa: CASSQQTGINSPLHF
CDR3nt: TGTGCCAGCAGCCAACAGACAGGAATTAATTCACCCCTCCACTTT

d_gene: NA
j_gene: TRBJ2-3
abundance: NA
v_gene: TRBV11-2
CDR3aa: CASSLGAGRTDTQYF
CDR3nt: TGTGCCAGCAGCTTAGGGGCAGGCCGCACAGATACGCAGTATTTT

d_gene: NA
j_gene: TRBJ1-1
abundance: NA
v_gene: TRBV19
CDR3aa: CASTIGLSTEAFF
CDR3nt: TGTGCCAGTACTATCGGTTTATCCACTGAAGCTTTCTTT

d_gene: NA
j_gene: TRBJ1-1
abundance: NA
v_gene: TRBV28
CDR3aa: CASSPAQGNTEAFF
CDR3nt: TGTGCCAGCAGTCCAGCGCAGGGGAACACTGAAGCTTTCTTT

d_gene: NA
j_gene: TRBJ1-1
abundance: NA
v_gene: TRBV5-1
CDR3aa: CASSPRPTVVNTEAFF
CDR3nt: TGCGCCAGCAGCCCCAGGCCGACAGTCGTGAACACTGAAGCTTTCTTT